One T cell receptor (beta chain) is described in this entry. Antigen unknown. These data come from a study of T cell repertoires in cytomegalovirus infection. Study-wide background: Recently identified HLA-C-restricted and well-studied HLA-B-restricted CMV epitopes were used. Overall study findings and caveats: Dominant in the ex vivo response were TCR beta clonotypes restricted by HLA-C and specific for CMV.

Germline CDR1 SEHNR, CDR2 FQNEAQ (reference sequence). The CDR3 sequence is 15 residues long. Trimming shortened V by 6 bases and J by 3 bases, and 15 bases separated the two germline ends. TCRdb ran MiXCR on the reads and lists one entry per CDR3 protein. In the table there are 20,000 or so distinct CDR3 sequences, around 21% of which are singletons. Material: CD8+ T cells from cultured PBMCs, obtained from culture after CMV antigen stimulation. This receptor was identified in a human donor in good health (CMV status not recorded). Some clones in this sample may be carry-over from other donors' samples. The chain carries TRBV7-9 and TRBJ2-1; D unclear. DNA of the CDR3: TGTGCCAGCAGGCCGGCTGGCGGTGACTACAATGAGCAGTTCTTC. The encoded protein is CASRPAGGDYNEQFF.